This T cell receptor (beta chain) came from a study of blood T cell repertoires in COVID-19. Overall study context: The analysed material was cDNA or gDNA that came from T cells, B-cell-depleted T cells, or PBMCs.

The germline V and J ends were trimmed by 4 bases and 8 bases, with 16 bases remaining between them. The CDR3 length is 14 residues. Looked up from germline, CDR1 is SGHRS and CDR2 is YFSETQ. Sequencing was performed with immunoSEQ multiplex PCR; in TCRdb, only in-frame clones are kept and a portion is missing. This sample has over 90,000 clones, with around 87% found just once. The V call is TRBV5-1, the J call TRBJ2-1; maybe TRBD2 (6 bases). This receptor was taken from a human donor in a cohort sampled during active COVID-19. Material: peripheral blood. The CDR3 loop reads CASSPRRAVDEQFF. The CDR3 DNA sequence: TGCGCCAGCAGCCCCCGGAGGGCGGTTGATGAGCAGTTCTTC.